Listed here are 14 T cell receptor beta chains from one sample, sequenced in a study of T cell responses to AZD1222 COVID-19 vaccine. TCRdb keeps only in-frame clones here, not all; method: immunoSEQ multiplex PCR. Among 100,000 or so clones listed, about 90% were seen once. This specimen consisted of peripheral blood, obtained on day 0 of AZD1222 vaccination. The receptors come from an adult in good health.

This chain connects TRBV6-4 to TRBJ2-3; 8 bases are shared with TRBD2. From germline, CDR1 is MRHNA and CDR2 SNTAGT. Trimming removed 6 bases from V and 4 bases from J; junction bases left unmatched: 9. CDR3 length: 15 amino acids. As DNA, the CDR3 is TGTGCCAGCAGCCCCCTGAGCGGGAGTTCAGATACGCAGTATTTT. It specifies CASSPLSGSSDTQYF.

The chain couples TRBV5-4 to TRBJ1-1; TRBD1 is a possible D gene (5 bases). V dropped 0 bases and J dropped 1 base, with 13 bases sitting between them. Looked up from germline, CDR1 is SGHNT and CDR2 is YYREEE (reference sequence). The CDR3 covers 16 residues. CDR3 sequence: CASSLDGSGRNTEAFF. The CDR3 bases are TGTGCCAGCAGCTTGGATGGATCGGGGCGGAACACTGAAGCTTTCTTT.

Here the CDR3 DNA reads TGTGCCACTGAGGACAGGATGAACACTGAAGCTTTCTTT. Encoded protein: CATEDRMNTEAFF. This chain connects TRBV19 to TRBJ1-1, with TRBD1 identical over 7 bases. J was trimmed by 0 bases and V by 10 bases; bases with no gene match: 5. The CDR3 is 13 residues long. Germline CDR1 and CDR2: LNHDA and SQIVND (reference sequence).

The genes are TRBV4-3 and TRBJ1-1, with a possible D match to TRBD1 (5 bases). The CDR3 loop spans 16 amino acids. The germline V gene encodes CDR1 LGHNA and CDR2 YSLEER. V gave up 0 bases and J gave up 5 bases, with 16 bases separating them. CDR3: CASSQDLRAIGTEAFF. The CDR3 DNA is TGCGCCAGCAGCCAAGATCTCAGGGCTATCGGAACTGAAGCTTTCTTT.

Concerning this clone itself: Other DNA sequences in this sample translate to the same CDR3. V usage is TRBV12-5 and J usage is TRBJ2-5; D is undetermined. Germline CDR1 is LGHNT and CDR2 is FRNRAP. V gave up 1 base and J gave up 2 bases, with 8 bases separating them. This CDR3 has 14 amino acids. The CDR3 DNA reads as TGTGCTAGTGGTTTGGCACGCAAGCAAGAGACCCAGTACTTC. It translates to CASGLARKQETQYF.

This chain uses TRBV7-9 with TRBJ2-3, with TRBD2 identical over 11 bases. CDR3 length: 18 amino acids. Trimming cost V 5 bases and J 0 bases; bases outside gene matches: 10. The V gene's germline CDR1 is SEHNR and CDR2 FQNEAQ (reference sequence). In DNA, the CDR3 is TGTGCCAGCAGCCCACAACCGGGACTAGCGGAGAGCACAGATACGCAGTATTTT. Translated: CASSPQPGLAESTDTQYF.

This chain connects TRBV6-2 or TRBV6-3 to TRBJ2-7; 7 bases line up with TRBD1. Germline CDR1 reads MNHEY; CDR2 reads SVGEGT. V trimming: 6 bases; J trimming: 2 bases; junction bases outside the gene matches: 7. The CDR3 extends over 14 amino acids. CDR3 region: CASSKGQKTYEQYF. The CDR3 nucleotides read TGTGCCAGCAGCAAGGGACAGAAGACCTACGAGCAGTACTTC.

The chain carries TRBV6-2 or TRBV6-3 and TRBJ2-5; the match to TRBD1 covers 10 bases. CDR1 MNHEY and CDR2 SVGEGT come from the germline V gene. The V gene end was trimmed by 6 bases and the J gene end by 5 bases; junction bases not matched to a gene: 9. The CDR3 is 15 residues long. The chain's CDR3 is CASSPSGTGDETQYF. The DNA for the CDR3 is TGTGCCAGCAGCCCATCCGGGACAGGGGACGAGACCCAGTACTTC.

The chain has TRBV20-1 and TRBJ2-1, with D perhaps TRBD1 (6 bases). Germline CDR1 is DFQATT and CDR2 is SNEGSKA (reference sequence). The CDR3 sequence is 17 residues long. V was pared by 5 bases and J by 0 bases, with 20 bases between. The CDR3, as DNA: TGCAGTGCTCGTGGGGGCCTAAGTGGTAGCTCCTACAATGAGCAGTTCTTC. Amino acid sequence: CSARGGLSGSSYNEQFF.

The chain recombines TRBV9 with TRBJ2-1, with TRBD2 matching over 8 bases. The V gene's germline CDR1 is SGDLS and CDR2 YYNGEE. The CDR3 is 15 residues long. After removal of 2 bases from V and 8 bases from J, the junction contained 9 bases not matched to a gene. CDR3: CASSVESGSSDEQFF. For the CDR3, the DNA is TGTGCCAGCAGCGTTGAGAGCGGGAGTTCCGATGAGCAGTTCTTC.

The chain has TRBV19 and TRBJ2-1; TRBD2 matches at 8 bases. Trimming removed 6 bases from V and 10 bases from J; junction bases left unmatched: 17. CDR3 size: 16 residues. Germline V lookup: CDR1 LNHDA, CDR2 SQIVND (reference sequence). CDR3: CASRAATSDLTGEQFF. CDR3 DNA sequence: TGTGCCAGTAGGGCTGCGACTAGCGACCTCACGGGGGAGCAGTTCTTC. Filled out from reference TRBV19 and TRBJ2-1, the complete variable domain reads DGGITQSPKYLFRKEGQNVTLSCEQNLNHDAMYWYRQDPGQGLRLIYYSQIVNDFQKGDIAEGYSVSREKKESFPLTVTSAQKNPTAFYLCASRAATSDLTGEQFFGPGTRLTVL.

This chain links TRBV6-2 or TRBV6-3 with TRBJ1-2; 7 nucleotides match TRBD1. This CDR3 spans 14 amino acids. Germline trimming cut 6 bases from V and 8 bases from J; bases unmatched to any gene: 12. Germline lookup yields CDR1 MNHEY and CDR2 SVGEGT. CDR3 nucleotide sequence: TGTGCCAGCAGCCCCCAACAGGGGCTCGGGGGCTACACCTTC. Translated, it gives CASSPQQGLGGYTF.

This clone was counted only a few times. This chain links TRBV18 with TRBJ2-3, with TRBD2 matching 10 bases. The CDR3 loop spans 18 amino acids. Germline CDR1 reads KGHSH; CDR2 reads LQKENI. The trim removed 6 bases at V and 0 bases at J, leaving 12 bases unmatched. This CDR3 is CASSFNLPAGGSTDTQYF. For the CDR3, the DNA is TGTGCCAGCTCTTTCAATCTCCCAGCGGGGGGGAGCACAGATACGCAGTATTTT.

The rearrangement joins TRBV6-5 to TRBJ1-2; D unresolved. Germline V gives CDR1 MNHEY, CDR2 SVGAGI. The CDR3 has 16 residues. V gave up 0 bases and J gave up 1 base, with 12 bases separating them. For the CDR3, the DNA is TGTGCCAGCAGTTACTCGTCCAGGCTGGGTAACTATGGCTACACCTTC. Translated: CASSYSSRLGNYGYTF.